The source of this T cell receptor (beta chain) is a study of shared clonotypes between healthy human individuals. Study in general: CD4 naive cells filled three plates per donor, CD4 memory three, CD8 naive two and CD8 memory one.

With respect to this clone: Its specificity is not known.

Germline V gene lookup returns CDR1 SGHNT and CDR2 YYREEE (reference sequence). The CDR3 contains 13 residues. V was shortened by 0 bases and J by 4 bases, with 4 bases between the two germline ends. General study points: Tissue TCR repertoires likely differ from these blood-only repertoires.

Deep was the level used in running the assay. Using immunoSEQ multiplex PCR, the repertoire was profiled, and TCRdb retains in-frame clones only, with some absent. Counted here are millions of clones, around 94% occurring once; the ten biggest clones make up roughly 0.15%. The authors divided CD4+ cells into CD45RA+ naive and CD45RA-negative memory subsets. The receptor comes from a young man in good health. Material for sequencing was naive CD4+ T cells sorted from blood. The sample's subset: CD45RA+ positively selected. The chain is built from TRBV5-4 and TRBJ2-2; D is ambiguous. The CDR3 DNA follows: TGTGCCAGCAGCTTGGACAGCACCGGGGAGCTGTTTTTT. Amino acids: CASSLDSTGELFF.